The next 13 T cell receptor beta chains were all read from a single sample in a study of blood T cell repertoires in COVID-19. TCRdb's copy holds only in-frame clones and misses some; the assay was immunoSEQ multiplex PCR. The sample yields roughly 250,000 clones, nearly 90% seen once. The sequenced sample consisted of peripheral blood. The origin of the receptors is a woman aged 25 to 45 with acute or convalescent COVID-19.

Of note for this clone: Other DNA sequences in this specimen translate into the identical CDR3. The chain recombines TRBV9 with TRBJ1-3; unclear D gene. The germline gives CDR1 SGDLS, CDR2 YYNGEE. The V end was cut by 2 bases, the J end by 2 bases, with 8 bases between. The CDR3 consists of 14 residues. Here the CDR3 DNA reads TGTGCCAGCAGCGTCGCGGGCACTGGAAACACCATATATTTT. Encoded protein: CASSVAGTGNTIYF.

The chain joins TRBV19 to TRBJ1-3; 9 bases map to TRBD1. Unmatched junction bases numbered 0, after V lost 6 bases and J lost 0 bases. The CDR3 totals 14 residues. CDR1 and CDR2 (germline): LNHDA, SQIVND (reference sequence). The CDR3 DNA is TGTGCCAGTAGGACAGGGGGCTCTGGAAACACCATATATTTT. Its translation: CASRTGGSGNTIYF.

This chain connects TRBV10-1 to TRBJ2-2; D might be TRBD1 (6 bases). This CDR3 is built from 15 residues. Germline V gives CDR1 WNHNN, CDR2 SYGVQD (reference sequence). Trimming cost V 0 bases and J 1 base, with 6 bases left between them. This CDR3 reads CASSESTGNTGELFF. Here the CDR3 DNA reads TGCGCCAGCAGTGAGTCGACAGGGAACACCGGGGAGCTGTTTTTT.

The chain carries TRBV20-1 and TRBJ2-7; TRBD1 matches 9 bases. The CDR3 contains 14 residues. CDR1 is DFQATT and CDR2 is SNEGSKA in the germline V gene (reference sequence). V lost 3 bases to trimming and J lost 7 bases; unmatched junction nucleotides: 10. The CDR3 here is CSASGGGQGWEQYF. In DNA form, the CDR3 reads TGCAGTGCTAGTGGGGGAGGACAGGGGTGGGAGCAGTACTTC.

V and J are TRBV21-1 and TRBJ1-1; the D call TRBD1 from the table was never checked on the DNA. TRBV21-1 is termed a pseudogene. The CDR3 spans 14 residues. The CDR3 DNA sequence: TGTGCCAGCAGACGACACAGCTCGAACACTGAAGCTTTCTTT. It is translated as CASRRHSSNTEAFF.

V and J are TRBV5-4 and TRBJ2-5; 7 bases fit TRBD1. Germline CDR1 SGHNT, CDR2 YYREEE (reference sequence). There are 15 residues in the CDR3. V lost 1 base and J lost 7; bases outside the gene matches: 10. The CDR3 loop is CASSLSTGDAPTQYF. The CDR3 DNA reads TGTGCCAGCAGCTTGTCTACAGGGGACGCCCCGACCCAGTACTTC.

The chain employs TRBV1 and TRBJ2-1; the table's D call, TRBD2, was not checked against the DNA. TRBV1 is reported as a pseudogene. This CDR3 contains 16 residues. The CDR3 sequence: CTSSPTTGTHYNEQFF. The CDR3 coding sequence is TGCACCAGCAGCCCCACTACCGGGACTCACTACAATGAGCAGTTCTTC.

CDR3 sequence reads: CASSIPTGTGNTIYF. The CDR3 nucleotides read TGTGCCAGTAGTATACCGACAGGGACTGGAAACACCATATATTTT. J is TRBJ1-3 and V is TRBV19; 7 bases line up with TRBD1. V lost 2 bases and J lost 2; bases outside the gene matches: 3. This CDR3 has 15 residues. Germline loops: CDR1 LNHDA, CDR2 SQIVND (reference sequence).

The chain combines TRBV19 with TRBJ2-7; maybe TRBD2 (6 bases). Trimming stripped 5 bases from V and 4 bases from J, with 18 bases between. This CDR3 is built from 15 residues. The germline gives CDR1 LNHDA, CDR2 SQIVND (reference sequence). CDR3 DNA: TGTGCCAGTAGTTGGCGGGACTCGGACTTTTACGAGCAGTACTTC. This gives the protein CASSWRDSDFYEQYF. Full variable domain (rest looked up from reference TRBV19 and TRBJ2-7): DGGITQSPKYLFRKEGQNVTLSCEQNLNHDAMYWYRQDPGQGLRLIYYSQIVNDFQKGDIAEGYSVSREKKESFPLTVTSAQKNPTAFYLCASSWRDSDFYEQYFGPGTRLTVT.

The rearrangement joins TRBV14 to TRBJ1-2; a weak D match, TRBD1 (5 bases). Trimming removed 4 bases from V and 4 bases from J, with 10 bases in between. Per the germline V gene, CDR1 is SGHDN and CDR2 is FVKESK. The CDR3 is 13 residues long. CDR3 region: CASSPGQFYGYTF. CDR3 nucleotide sequence: TGTGCCAGCAGCCCAGGACAATTCTATGGCTACACCTTC.

The CDR3 coding sequence is TGTGCCAGCAGCTCGAGCCCGACAGGTCTGAACACTGAAGCTTTCTTT. Amino acid sequence: CASSSSPTGLNTEAFF. The chain is built from TRBV5-4 and TRBJ1-1, with D perhaps TRBD1 (6 bases). Per germline, CDR1 SGHNT and CDR2 YYREEE (reference sequence). The CDR3 contains 16 residues. V was cut by 3 bases and J by 0 bases, with 15 bases left in between.

The chain carries TRBV9 and TRBJ2-1; TRBD1 aligns across 9 bases. Per the germline V gene, CDR1 is SGDLS and CDR2 is YYNGEE. The CDR3 consists of 16 residues. With 0 bases clipped from V and 8 bases from J, the junction kept 9 bases outside the gene matches. This CDR3 reads CASSVGGTGTADEQFF. CDR3 nucleotides: TGTGCCAGCAGCGTAGGGGGGACAGGGACGGCCGATGAGCAGTTCTTC.

This sequence joins TRBV11-2 and TRBJ2-7, with a possible D match to TRBD1 (5 bases). Germline V gene data show CDR1 as SGHAT and CDR2 as FQNNGV. There are 15 residues in the CDR3. V was pared by 6 bases and J by 0 bases, with 15 bases between. CDR3 nucleotide sequence: TGTGCCAGCAGGTCGTGGCAGGGTCGCTCCTACGAGCAGTACTTC. Translation gives CASRSWQGRSYEQYF.